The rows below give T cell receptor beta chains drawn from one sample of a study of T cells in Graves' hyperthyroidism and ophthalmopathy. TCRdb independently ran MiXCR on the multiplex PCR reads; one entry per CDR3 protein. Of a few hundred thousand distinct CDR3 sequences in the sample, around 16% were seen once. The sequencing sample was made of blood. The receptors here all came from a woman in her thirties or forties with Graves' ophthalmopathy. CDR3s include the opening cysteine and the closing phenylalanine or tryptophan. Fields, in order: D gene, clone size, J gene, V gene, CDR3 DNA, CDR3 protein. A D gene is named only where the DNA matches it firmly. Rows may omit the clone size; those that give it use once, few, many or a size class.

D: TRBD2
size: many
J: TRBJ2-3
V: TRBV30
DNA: TGTGCCTGGACTAGCGGGAGGGCCATAGCGCAGTATTTT
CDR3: CAWTSGRAIAQYF

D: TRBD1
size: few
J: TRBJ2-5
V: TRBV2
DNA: TGTGCCACCAGGGGGACAGGTTTTCGAGAGACCCAGTACTTC
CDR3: CATRGTGFRETQYF

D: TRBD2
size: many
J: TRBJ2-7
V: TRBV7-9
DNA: TGTGCCAGCAGGGGCGGGACTAGTCGCGAGCAGTACTTC
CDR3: CASRGGTSREQYF

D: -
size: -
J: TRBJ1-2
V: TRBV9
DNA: TGTGCCAGCAGCGTAGGCAGTCTATCTAACTATGGCTACACCTTC
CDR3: CASSVGSLSNYGYTF

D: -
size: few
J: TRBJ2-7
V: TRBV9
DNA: TGTGCCAGCAGCGTAGGATCGAGTGGGGGTGGCGAGCAGTACTTC
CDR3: CASSVGSSGGGEQYF

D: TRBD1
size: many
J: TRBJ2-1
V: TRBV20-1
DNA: TGCAGTGCTAGGGACAGGGTGTACGGCAATGAGCAGTTCTTC
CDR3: CSARDRVYGNEQFF

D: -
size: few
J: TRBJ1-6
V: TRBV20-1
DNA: TGCAGTGCTAGACCCAGCGGCCGATCACCCCTCCACTTT
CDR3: CSARPSGRSPLHF

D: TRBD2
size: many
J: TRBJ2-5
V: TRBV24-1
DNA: TGTGCCACCAGTCTTGCGGGAGATTCAGAGACCCAGTACTTC
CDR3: CATSLAGDSETQYF

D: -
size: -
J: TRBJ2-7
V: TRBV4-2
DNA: TGTGCCAGCAGCCAAGAATTTCAGGACGGCTACGAGCAGTACTTC
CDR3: CASSQEFQDGYEQYF

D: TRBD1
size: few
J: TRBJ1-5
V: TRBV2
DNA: TGTGCCAGCTGCTCCGGACAGGGGAATCAGCCCCAGCATTTT
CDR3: CASCSGQGNQPQHF

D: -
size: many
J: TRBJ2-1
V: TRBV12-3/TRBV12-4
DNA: TGTGCCAGCAGTTTAGTTGGGGGCGCGACATACAATGAGCAGTTCTTC
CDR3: CASSLVGGATYNEQFF

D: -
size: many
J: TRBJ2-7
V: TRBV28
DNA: TGTGCCAGCAGTTTTGGGGTTAGCTCCTACGAGCAGTACTTC
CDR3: CASSFGVSSYEQYF

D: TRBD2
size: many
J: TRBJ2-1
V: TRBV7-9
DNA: TGTGCCAGCAAGCGGGAGCGGTCCTACAATGAGCAGTTCTTC
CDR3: CASKRERSYNEQFF

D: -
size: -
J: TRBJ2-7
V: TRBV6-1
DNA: TGTGCCAGCAGTGCCCGGGGCTCCTACGAGCAGTACTTC
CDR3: CASSARGSYEQYF

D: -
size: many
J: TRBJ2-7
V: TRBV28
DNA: TGTGCCAGCAGTTTATTAGCCAGCAGCTCCTACGAGCAGTACTTC
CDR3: CASSLLASSSYEQYF

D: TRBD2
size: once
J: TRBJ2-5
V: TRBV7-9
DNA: TGTGCCAGCAACCCGGGACTAGCCGGAGAGACCCAGTACTTC
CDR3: CASNPGLAGETQYF

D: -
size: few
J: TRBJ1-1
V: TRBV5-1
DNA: TGCGCCAGCAGATCTACAGGCCTCGGAGAAGCTTTCTTT
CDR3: CASRSTGLGEAFF

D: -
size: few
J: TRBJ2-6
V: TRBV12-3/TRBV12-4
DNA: TGTGCCAGCAGTTTTTTAGCGCACGTCCTGACTTTC
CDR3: CASSFLAHVLTF

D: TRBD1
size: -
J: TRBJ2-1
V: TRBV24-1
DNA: TGTGCCACCAGTGAGGGGACAGGGTCCCTTTACAATGAGCAGTTCTTC
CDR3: CATSEGTGSLYNEQFF

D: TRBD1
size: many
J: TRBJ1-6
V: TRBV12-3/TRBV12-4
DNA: TGTGCCAGCAGTGGACAGGGATTGGGTTCACCCCTCCACTTT
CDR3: CASSGQGLGSPLHF

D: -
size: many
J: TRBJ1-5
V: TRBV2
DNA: TGTGCCAGCAGTGGTGAGGCCGCCCAGCCCCAGCATTTT
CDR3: CASSGEAAQPQHF

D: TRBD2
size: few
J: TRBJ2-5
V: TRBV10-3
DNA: TGTGCCATCAGTGCGCGGGAGAAAGAGACCCAGTACTTC
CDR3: CAISAREKETQYF

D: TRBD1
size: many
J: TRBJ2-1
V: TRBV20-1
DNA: TGCAGTGCTAGAGCCTCCAGGGGGCCGGTGGTGAATGAGCAGTTCTTC
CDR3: CSARASRGPVVNEQFF

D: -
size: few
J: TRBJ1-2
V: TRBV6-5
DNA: TGTGCCAGCAGTTACGGGCCGGGAGGCTACACCTTC
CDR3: CASSYGPGGYTF

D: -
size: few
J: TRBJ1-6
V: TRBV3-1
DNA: TGTGCCAGCACCCTACCCCTCCACTTT
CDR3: CASTLPLHF

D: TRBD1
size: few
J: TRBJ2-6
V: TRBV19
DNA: TGTGCCAGTAGTATTAGAGGGACAGCCAACTCTGGGGCCAACGTCCTGACTTTC
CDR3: CASSIRGTANSGANVLTF

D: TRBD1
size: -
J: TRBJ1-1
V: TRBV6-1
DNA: TGTGCCATCCAAGGGGCATCGACAGGGGGAGGTGAAGCTTTCTTT
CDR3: CAIQGASTGGGEAFF

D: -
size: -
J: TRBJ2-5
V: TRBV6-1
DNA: TGTGCCAGCACCAAGGGTTCGAGGTGGGCCGAGACCCAGTACTTC
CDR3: CASTKGSRWAETQYF

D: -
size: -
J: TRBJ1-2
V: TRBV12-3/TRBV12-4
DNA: TGTGCCAGCACCTCGGGGGGGTCCCTCTATGGCTACACCTTC
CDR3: CASTSGGSLYGYTF

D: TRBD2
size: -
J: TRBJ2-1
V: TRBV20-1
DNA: TGCAGTGCCCCGATGATTCCGGGAGGGGATGAGCAGTTCTTC
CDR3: CSAPMIPGGDEQFF

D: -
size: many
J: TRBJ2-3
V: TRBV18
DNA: TGTGCCAGCTCACCACAGTACCGTACAACAGATACGCAGTATTTT
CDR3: CASSPQYRTTDTQYF

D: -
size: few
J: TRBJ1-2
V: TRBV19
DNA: TGTGCCGGACGCGGGCAGGGCAAGAGAGGTGGCTACACCTTC
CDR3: CAGRGQGKRGGYTF

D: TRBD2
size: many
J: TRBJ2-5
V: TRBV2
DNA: TGTGCCAGCTCACTAGCGGGGCGTCCGGAGACCCAGTACTTC
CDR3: CASSLAGRPETQYF

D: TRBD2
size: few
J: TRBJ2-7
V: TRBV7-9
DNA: TGTGCCAGCAGCATCACTAGCGGGATCGAGCAGTACTTC
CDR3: CASSITSGIEQYF

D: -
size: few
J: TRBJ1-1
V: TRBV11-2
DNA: TGTGCCAGCAGCTTAGAACCGGGGAACACTGAAGCTTTCTTT
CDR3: CASSLEPGNTEAFF

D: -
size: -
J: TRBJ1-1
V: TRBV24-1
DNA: TGTGCCACCAGTGATCGGCGGCCCCACCGATACACTGAAGCTTTCTTT
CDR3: CATSDRRPHRYTEAFF

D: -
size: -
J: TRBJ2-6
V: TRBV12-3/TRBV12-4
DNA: TGTGCCAGCAGTTTAGGCCCGGCTGGGGCCAACGTCCTGACTTTC
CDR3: CASSLGPAGANVLTF

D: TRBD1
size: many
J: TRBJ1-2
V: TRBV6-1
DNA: TGTGCCAGCAGTTGGGGGACAGGGGCTCCGGCTAACTATGGCTACACCTTC
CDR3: CASSWGTGAPANYGYTF

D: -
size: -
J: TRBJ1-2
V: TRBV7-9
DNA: TGTGCCAGCAGCTTACCGGGGTGGGACGGCTACACCTTC
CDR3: CASSLPGWDGYTF

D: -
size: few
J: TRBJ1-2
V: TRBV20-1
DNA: TGCAGTGCTAGAGAGAATAACTATGGCTACACCTTC
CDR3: CSARENNYGYTF

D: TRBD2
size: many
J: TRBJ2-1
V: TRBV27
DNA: TGTGCCAGCAGTTTGTTGCGGGAGAGCTCCTACAATGAGCAGTTCTTC
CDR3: CASSLLRESSYNEQFF

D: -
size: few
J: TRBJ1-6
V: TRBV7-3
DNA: TGTGCCAGCAGCCTGGACAGAGATTCACCCCTCCACTTT
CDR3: CASSLDRDSPLHF

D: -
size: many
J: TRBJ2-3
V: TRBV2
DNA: TGTGCCAGCAGTGAGGGTGCAGATACGCAGTATTTT
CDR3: CASSEGADTQYF

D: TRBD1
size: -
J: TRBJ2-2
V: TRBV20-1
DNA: TGCAGTGCCGGACAGGCCCGGGGCACCGGGGAGCTGTTTTTT
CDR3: CSAGQARGTGELFF

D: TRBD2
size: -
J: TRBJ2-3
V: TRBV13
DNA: TGTGCCAGCAGCTTAGGCCTAGCGGGCACACGTTCTAGCACAGATACGCAGTATTTT
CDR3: CASSLGLAGTRSSTDTQYF

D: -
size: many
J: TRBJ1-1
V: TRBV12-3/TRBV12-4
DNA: TGTGCCAGCAGTGAGTACCGGGAGGGGGTTGAAGCTTTCTTT
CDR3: CASSEYREGVEAFF

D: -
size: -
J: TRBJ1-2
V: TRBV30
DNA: TGTGCCGCTGCTCGACAGGCGACTAACTATGGCTACACCTTC
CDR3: CAAARQATNYGYTF

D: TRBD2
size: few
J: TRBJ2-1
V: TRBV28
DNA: TGTGCCAGCAGATCCTTAGCGGGAGGATACAATGAGCAGTTCTTC
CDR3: CASRSLAGGYNEQFF

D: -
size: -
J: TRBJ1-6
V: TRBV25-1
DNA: TGTGCCAGCAGTGAACAGGGAAACAATTCACCCCTCCACTTT
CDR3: CASSEQGNNSPLHF

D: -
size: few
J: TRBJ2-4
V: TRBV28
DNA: TGTGCCAGCAGCCGCCCCACGGAGGGAGACATTCAGTACTTC
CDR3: CASSRPTEGDIQYF

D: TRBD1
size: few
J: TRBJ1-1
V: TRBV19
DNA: TGTGCCACCACTCCGGGACAGGGGAACACTGAAGCTTTCTTT
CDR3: CATTPGQGNTEAFF

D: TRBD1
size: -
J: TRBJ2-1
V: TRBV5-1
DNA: TGCGCCAGCAGCTTAACAACAGGGGGCTTTAGTGAGCAGTTCTTC
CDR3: CASSLTTGGFSEQFF

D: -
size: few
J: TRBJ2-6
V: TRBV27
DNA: TGTGCCAGCAGTTTAATTGCTTATTCTGGGGCCAACGTCCTGACTTTC
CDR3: CASSLIAYSGANVLTF

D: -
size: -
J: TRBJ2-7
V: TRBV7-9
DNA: TGTGCCAGCAGCCGTCGGGACCCCAGCTCCTACGAGCAGTACTTC
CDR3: CASSRRDPSSYEQYF

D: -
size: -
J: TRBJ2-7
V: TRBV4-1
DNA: TGCGCCAGCAGCCAAGATGGACAAATTGACGAGCAGTACTTC
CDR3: CASSQDGQIDEQYF

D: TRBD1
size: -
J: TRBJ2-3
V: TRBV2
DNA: TGTGCCAGCAGTCAAGATACAGGGGGCGCGGTGACAGATACGCAGTATTTT
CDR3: CASSQDTGGAVTDTQYF

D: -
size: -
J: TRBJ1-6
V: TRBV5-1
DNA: TGCGCCAGCAGTTGGTCGGCCGGGGTTAATTCACCCCTCCACTTT
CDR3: CASSWSAGVNSPLHF

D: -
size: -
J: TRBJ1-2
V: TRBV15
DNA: TGTGCCACCAGCCGGGACAAGAACTATGGCTACACCTTC
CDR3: CATSRDKNYGYTF

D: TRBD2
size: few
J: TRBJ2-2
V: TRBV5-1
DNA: TGCGCCAGCAGCTTGAGGACTAGCGGGGGCTCAAACACCGGGGAGCTGTTTTTT
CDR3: CASSLRTSGGSNTGELFF

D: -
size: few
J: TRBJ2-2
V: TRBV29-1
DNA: TGCAGCGTACGGGACGTTCGGGCCGGGGAGCTGTTTTTT
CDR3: CSVRDVRAGELFF